This TCR beta chain was profiled in a study of cytomegalovirus exposure and HLA in healthy donors. Donors in the study were healthy people who gave bone marrow. 13 Jbeta primers and 60 Vbeta primers were used for the PCR. The protocol was immunoSEQ multiplex PCR, while the TCRdb copy is restricted to in-frame clones and leaves out a portion. In the table there are 100,000 to 150,000 clones, about three quarters of which are singletons. The TCR originated in an older woman in good health and CMV-seropositive. The sample consisted of PBMCs.

CDR3 coding DNA: TGTGCCAGCAGTTTATCCACAGGGTATTCCTACGAGCAGTACTTC. Translating it yields CASSLSTGYSYEQYF. The chain carries TRBV27 and TRBJ2-7; possibly TRBD1 for D (6 bases). V lost 0 bases, J lost 1 base, and 10 bases lay in between. This CDR3 comprises 15 residues. The germline CDR1 and CDR2 sequences are MNHEY and SMNVEV (reference sequence).